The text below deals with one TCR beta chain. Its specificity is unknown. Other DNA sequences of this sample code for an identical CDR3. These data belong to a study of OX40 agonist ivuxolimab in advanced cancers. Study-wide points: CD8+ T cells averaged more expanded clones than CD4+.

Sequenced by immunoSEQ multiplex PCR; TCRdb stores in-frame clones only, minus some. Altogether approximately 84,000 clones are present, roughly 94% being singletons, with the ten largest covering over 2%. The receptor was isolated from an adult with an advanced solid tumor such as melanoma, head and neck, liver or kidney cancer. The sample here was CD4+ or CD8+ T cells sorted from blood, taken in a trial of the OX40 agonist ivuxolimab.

The CDR3 nucleotides are TGTGCCAGCAGCTTAGGGAATCAGCCCCAGCATTTT. Encoded protein: CASSLGNQPQHF. The J gene is TRBJ1-5, the V gene TRBV5-4; D uncertain. V shed 2 bases and J shed 4 bases, with 4 bases lying between them. The CDR3 has 12 amino acids. Looked up from germline, CDR1 is SGHNT and CDR2 is YYREEE (reference sequence).